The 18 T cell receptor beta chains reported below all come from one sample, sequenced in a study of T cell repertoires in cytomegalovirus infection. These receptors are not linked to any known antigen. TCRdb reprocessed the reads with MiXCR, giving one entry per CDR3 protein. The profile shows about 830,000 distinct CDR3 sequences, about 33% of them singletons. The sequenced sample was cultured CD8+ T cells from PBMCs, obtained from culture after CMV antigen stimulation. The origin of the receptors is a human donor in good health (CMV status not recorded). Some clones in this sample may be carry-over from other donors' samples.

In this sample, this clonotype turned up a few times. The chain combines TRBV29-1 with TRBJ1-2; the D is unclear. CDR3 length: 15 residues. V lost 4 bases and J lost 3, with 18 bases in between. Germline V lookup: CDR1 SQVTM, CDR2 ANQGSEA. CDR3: CSVVAFGLRDYGYTF. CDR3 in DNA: TGCAGCGTTGTGGCTTTCGGTCTGAGGGACTATGGCTACACCTTC.

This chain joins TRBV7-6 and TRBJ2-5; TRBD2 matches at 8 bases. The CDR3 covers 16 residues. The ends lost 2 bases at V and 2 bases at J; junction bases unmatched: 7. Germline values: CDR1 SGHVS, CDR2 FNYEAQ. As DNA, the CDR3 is TGTGCCAGCAGCTTATTCGGGGGGGCTGATCAAGAGACCCAGTACTTC. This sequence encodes CASSLFGGADQETQYF.

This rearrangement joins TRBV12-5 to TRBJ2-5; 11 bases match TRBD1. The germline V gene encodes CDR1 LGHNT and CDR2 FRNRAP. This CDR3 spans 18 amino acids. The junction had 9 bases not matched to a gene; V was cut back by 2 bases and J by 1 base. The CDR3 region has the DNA TGTGCTAGTGGTTTGTGGACAGGGGGCGCCACGATCCAAGAGACCCAGTACTTC. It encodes CASGLWTGGATIQETQYF.

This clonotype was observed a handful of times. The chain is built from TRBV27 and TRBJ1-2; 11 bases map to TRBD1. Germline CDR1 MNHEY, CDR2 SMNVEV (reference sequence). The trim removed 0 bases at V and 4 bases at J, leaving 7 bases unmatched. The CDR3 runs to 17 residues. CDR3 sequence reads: CASSLSGTGGYGYGYTF. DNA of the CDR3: TGTGCCAGCAGTTTATCGGGGACAGGGGGGTATGGCTATGGCTACACCTTC.

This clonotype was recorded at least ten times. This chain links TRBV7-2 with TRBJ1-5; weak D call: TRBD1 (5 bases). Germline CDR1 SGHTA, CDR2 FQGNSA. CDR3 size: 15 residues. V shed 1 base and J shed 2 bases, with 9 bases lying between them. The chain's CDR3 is CASSLGGWGNQPQHF. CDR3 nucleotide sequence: TGTGCCAGCAGCTTAGGGGGCTGGGGCAATCAGCCCCAGCATTTT.

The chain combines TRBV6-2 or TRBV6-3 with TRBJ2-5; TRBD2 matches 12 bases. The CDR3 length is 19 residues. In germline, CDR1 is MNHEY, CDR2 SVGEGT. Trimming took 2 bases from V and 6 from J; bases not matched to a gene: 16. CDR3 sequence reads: CASSYALGLAGGMGKTQYF. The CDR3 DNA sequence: TGTGCCAGCAGTTACGCCCTGGGTCTAGCGGGGGGGATGGGAAAGACCCAGTACTTC.

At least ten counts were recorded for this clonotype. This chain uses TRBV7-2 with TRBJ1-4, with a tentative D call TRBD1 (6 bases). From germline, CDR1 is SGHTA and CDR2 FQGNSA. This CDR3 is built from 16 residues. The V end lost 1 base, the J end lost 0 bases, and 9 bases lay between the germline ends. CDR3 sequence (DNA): TGTGCCAGCAGCTTAGGCTGGACAGCAACTAATGAAAAACTGTTTTTT. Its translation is CASSLGWTATNEKLFF.

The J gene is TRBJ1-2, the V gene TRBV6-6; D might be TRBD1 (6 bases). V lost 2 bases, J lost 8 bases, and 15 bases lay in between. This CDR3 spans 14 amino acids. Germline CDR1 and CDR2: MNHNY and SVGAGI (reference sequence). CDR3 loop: CASSYGDGGQGYTF. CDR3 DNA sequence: TGTGCCAGCAGTTACGGGGACGGGGGGCAAGGCTACACCTTC.

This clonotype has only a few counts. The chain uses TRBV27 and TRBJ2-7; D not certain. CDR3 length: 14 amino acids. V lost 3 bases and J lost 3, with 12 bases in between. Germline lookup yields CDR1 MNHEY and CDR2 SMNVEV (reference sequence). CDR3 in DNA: TGTGCCAGCAGTTTCTCCGGGCGGTACTACGAGCAGTACTTC. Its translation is CASSFSGRYYEQYF.

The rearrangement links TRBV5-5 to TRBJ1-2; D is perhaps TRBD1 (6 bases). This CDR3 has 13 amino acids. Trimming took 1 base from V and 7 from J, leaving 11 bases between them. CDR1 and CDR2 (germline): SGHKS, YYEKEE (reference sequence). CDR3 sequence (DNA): TGTGCCAGCAGCTTGCTGGGGGCTGGTGGCTACACCTTC. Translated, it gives CASSLLGAGGYTF.

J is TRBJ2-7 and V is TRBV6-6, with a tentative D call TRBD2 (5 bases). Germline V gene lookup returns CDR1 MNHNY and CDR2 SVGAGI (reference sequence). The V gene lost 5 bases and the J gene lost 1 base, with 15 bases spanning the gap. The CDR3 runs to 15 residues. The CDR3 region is CASSPGLQGSYEQYF. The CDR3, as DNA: TGTGCCAGCAGTCCAGGACTTCAAGGTTCCTACGAGCAGTACTTC.

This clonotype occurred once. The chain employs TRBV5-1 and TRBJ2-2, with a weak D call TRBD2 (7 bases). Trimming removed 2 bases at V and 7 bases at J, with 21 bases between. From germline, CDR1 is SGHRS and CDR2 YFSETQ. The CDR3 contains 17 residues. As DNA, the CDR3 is TGCGCCAGCAGCTTCAGGCGGGGGCCAGCGGAGGACGGGGAGCTGTTTTTT. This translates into CASSFRRGPAEDGELFF. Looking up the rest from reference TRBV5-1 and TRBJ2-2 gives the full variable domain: KAGVTQTPRYLIKTRGQQVTLSCSPISGHRSVSWYQQTPGQGLQFLFEYFSETQRNKGNFPGRFSGRQFSNSRSEMNVSTLELGDSALYLCASSFRRGPAEDGELFFGEGSRLTVL.

CDR3 loop: CASRAVGTYGYTF. CDR3 DNA: TGTGCCAGCAGGGCCGTCGGAACCTATGGCTACACCTTC. The chain combines TRBV6-6 with TRBJ1-2; unclear D gene. The CDR3 contains 13 residues. CDR1 and CDR2 from the germline V gene are MNHNY and SVGAGI (reference sequence). Trimming removed 6 bases at V and 4 bases at J, with 12 bases between.

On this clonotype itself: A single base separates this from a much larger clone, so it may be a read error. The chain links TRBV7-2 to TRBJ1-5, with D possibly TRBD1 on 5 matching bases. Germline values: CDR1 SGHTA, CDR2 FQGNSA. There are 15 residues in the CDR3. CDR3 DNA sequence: TGTGCCAGCAGCCAGACAGTTTCTAGCGATCAGCCCCAGCATTTT. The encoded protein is CASSQTVSSDQPQHF.

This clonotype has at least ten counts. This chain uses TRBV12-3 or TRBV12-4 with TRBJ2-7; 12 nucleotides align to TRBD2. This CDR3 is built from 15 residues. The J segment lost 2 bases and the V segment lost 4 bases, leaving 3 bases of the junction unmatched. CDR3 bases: TGTGCCAGCAGTTCCGGACTAGCGGGGACCTACGAGCAGTACTTC. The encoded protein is CASSSGLAGTYEQYF.

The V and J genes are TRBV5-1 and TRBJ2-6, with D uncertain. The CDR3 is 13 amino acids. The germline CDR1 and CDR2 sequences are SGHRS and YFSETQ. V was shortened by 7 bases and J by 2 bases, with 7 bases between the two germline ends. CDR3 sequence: CASWPAGANVLTF. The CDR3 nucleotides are TGCGCCAGCTGGCCAGCTGGGGCCAACGTCCTGACTTTC.

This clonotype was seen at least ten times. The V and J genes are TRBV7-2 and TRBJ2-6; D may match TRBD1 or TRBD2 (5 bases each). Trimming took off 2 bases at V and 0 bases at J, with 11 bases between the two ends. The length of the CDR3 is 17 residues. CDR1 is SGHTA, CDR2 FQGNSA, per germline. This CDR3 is CASSLLGVYSGANVLTF. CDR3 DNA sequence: TGTGCCAGCAGCTTATTGGGGGTCTACTCTGGGGCCAACGTCCTGACTTTC.

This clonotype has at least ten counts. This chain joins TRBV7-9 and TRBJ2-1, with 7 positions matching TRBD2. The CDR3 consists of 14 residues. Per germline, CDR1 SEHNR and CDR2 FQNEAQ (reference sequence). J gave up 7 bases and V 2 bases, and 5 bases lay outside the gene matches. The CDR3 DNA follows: TGTGCCAGCAGCTTACTAGCGGAAATGAATGAGCAGTTCTTC. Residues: CASSLLAEMNEQFF. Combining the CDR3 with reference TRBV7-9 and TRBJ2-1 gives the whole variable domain DTGVSQNPRHKITKRGQNVTFRCDPISEHNRLYWYRQTLGQGPEFLTYFQNEAQLEKSRLLSDRFSAERPKGSFSTLEIQRTEQGDSAMYLCASSLLAEMNEQFFGPGTRLTVL.